Given below is one T cell receptor beta chain in context. Treatment meaning: randomized to nivolumab then ipilimumab (arm A) or the reverse (arm B). From thawed PBMCs, live CD3+CD8+ cells negative for CD19 and CD56 were sorted. The sample comes from a study of sequential checkpoint blockade in melanoma. Study-level information: Maintenance nivolumab came after either treatment sequence.

In germline, CDR1 is MNHEY, CDR2 SMNVEV (reference sequence). After removal of 2 bases from V and 5 bases from J, the junction contained 19 bases not matched to a gene. CDR3 size: 19 residues. Clones were read by immunoSEQ multiplex PCR, and TCRdb kept only the in-frame ones, dropping some. The sample yields some 32,000 clones, around 82% seen once. The TCR sequence derives from a human donor with melanoma. The material was CD8+ T cells sorted from blood (inferred from file names), obtained from a patient given nivolumab and ipilimumab in sequence. The V gene is TRBV27, the J gene TRBJ2-5; 8 bases align to TRBD1. The CDR3 DNA reads as TGTGCCAGCAGTTTAGGACCAACCTTCAGGGGGCTACCGTCGGAGACCCAGTACTTC. Protein product: CASSLGPTFRGLPSETQYF.